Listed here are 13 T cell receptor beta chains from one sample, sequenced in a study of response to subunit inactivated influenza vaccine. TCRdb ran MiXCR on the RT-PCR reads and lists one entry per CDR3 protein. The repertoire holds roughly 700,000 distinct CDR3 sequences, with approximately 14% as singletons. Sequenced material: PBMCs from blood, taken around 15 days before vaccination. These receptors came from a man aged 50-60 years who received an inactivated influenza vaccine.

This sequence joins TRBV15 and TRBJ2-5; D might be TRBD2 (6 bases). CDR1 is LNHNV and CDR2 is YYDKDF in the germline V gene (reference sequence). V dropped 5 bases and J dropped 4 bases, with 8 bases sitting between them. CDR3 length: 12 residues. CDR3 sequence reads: CATSPGGETQYF. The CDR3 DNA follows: TGTGCCACCAGCCCCGGGGGAGAGACCCAGTACTTC.

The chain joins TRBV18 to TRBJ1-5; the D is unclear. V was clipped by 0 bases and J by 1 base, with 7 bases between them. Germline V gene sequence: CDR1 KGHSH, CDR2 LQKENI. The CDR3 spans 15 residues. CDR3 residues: CASSPPSLSNQPQHF. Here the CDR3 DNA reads TGTGCCAGCTCACCACCGTCTCTCAGCAATCAGCCCCAGCATTTT.

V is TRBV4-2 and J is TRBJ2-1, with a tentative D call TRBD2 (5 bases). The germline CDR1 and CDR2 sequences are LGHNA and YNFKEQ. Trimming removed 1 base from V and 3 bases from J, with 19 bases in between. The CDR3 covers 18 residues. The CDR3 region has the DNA TGTGCCAGCAGCCAAGGACCTAGCTCTTCGTTTGGCTACAATGAGCAGTTCTTC. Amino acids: CASSQGPSSSFGYNEQFF.

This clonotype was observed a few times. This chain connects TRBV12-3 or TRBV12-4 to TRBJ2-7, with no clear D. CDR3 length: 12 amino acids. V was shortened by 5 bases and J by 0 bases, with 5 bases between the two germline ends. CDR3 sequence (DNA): TGTGCCAGCAGTGCGGCCTCCTACGAGCAGTACTTC. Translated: CASSAASYEQYF.

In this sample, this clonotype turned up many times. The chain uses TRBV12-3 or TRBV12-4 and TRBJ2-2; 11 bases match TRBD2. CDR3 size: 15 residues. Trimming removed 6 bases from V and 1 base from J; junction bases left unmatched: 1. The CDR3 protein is CASSGLAGNTGELFF. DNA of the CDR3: TGTGCCAGCAGCGGACTAGCGGGGAACACCGGGGAGCTGTTTTTT.

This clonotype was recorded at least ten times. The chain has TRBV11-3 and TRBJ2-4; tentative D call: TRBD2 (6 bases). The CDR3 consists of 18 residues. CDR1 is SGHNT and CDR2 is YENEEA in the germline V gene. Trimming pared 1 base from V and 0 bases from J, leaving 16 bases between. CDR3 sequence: CASSLGRASVLAKNIQYF. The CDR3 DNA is TGTGCCAGCAGCTTAGGGAGGGCTAGCGTGTTAGCCAAAAACATTCAGTACTTC. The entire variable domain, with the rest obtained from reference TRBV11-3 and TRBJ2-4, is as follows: EAGVVQSPRYKIIEKKQPVAFWCNPISGHNTLYWYLQNLGQGPELLIRYENEEAVDDSQLPKDRFSAERLKGVDSTLKIQPAELGDSAVYLCASSLGRASVLAKNIQYFGAGTRLSVL.

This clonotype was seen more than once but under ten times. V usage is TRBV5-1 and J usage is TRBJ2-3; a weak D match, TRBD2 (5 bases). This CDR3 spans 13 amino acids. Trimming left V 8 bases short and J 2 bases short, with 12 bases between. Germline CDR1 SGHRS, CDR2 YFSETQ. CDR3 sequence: CASWTPATDTQYF. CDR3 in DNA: TGCGCCAGTTGGACTCCCGCCACAGATACGCAGTATTTT.

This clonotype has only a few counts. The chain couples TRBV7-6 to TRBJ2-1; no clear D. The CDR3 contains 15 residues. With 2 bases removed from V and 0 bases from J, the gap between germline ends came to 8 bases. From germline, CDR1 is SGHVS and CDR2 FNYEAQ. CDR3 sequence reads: CASSLRQASYNEQFF. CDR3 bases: TGTGCCAGCAGCTTACGGCAGGCCTCCTACAATGAGCAGTTCTTC.

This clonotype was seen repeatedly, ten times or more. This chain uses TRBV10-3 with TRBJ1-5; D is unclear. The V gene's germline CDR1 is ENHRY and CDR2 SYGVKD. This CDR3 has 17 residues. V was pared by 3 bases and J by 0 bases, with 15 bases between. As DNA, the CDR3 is TGTGCCATCAGTGACGTCCCGGGAGCGCATAGCAATCAGCCCCAGCATTTT. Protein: CAISDVPGAHSNQPQHF.

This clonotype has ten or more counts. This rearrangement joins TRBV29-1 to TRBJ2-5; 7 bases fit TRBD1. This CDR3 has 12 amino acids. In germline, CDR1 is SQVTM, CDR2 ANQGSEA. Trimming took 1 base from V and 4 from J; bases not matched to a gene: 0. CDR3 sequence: CSVEAGGETQYF. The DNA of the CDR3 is TGCAGCGTTGAAGCAGGGGGAGAGACCCAGTACTTC.

The CDR3 protein is CASSQGPQVAYEQYF. CDR3 bases: TGTGCCAGCAGCCAGGGCCCGCAGGTTGCCTACGAGCAGTACTTC. V and J are TRBV3-1 and TRBJ2-7; D is ambiguous. V was pared by 3 bases and J by 2 bases, with 14 bases between. The CDR3 is made up of 15 amino acids. Germline V gene lookup returns CDR1 LGHDT and CDR2 YNNKEL (reference sequence).

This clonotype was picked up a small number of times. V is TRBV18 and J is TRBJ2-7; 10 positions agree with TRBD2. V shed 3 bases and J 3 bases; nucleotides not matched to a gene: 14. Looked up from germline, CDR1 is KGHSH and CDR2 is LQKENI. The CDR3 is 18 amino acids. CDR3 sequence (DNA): TGTGCCAGCTCACCTTTGTTGCTAGCGGGAGAATTAGGCTACGAGCAGTACTTC. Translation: CASSPLLLAGELGYEQYF.

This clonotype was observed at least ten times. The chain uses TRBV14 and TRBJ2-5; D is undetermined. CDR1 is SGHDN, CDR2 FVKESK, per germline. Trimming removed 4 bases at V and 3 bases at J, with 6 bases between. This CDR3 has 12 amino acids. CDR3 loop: CASSRVEETQYF. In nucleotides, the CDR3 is TGTGCCAGCAGCCGGGTGGAAGAGACCCAGTACTTC.